This entry lists 27 T cell receptor beta chains sequenced from one sample in a study of control samples from healthy donors and cancer patients. The method was immunoSEQ multiplex PCR; TCRdb's version includes in-frame clones alone and lacks a portion of them. The sample records about 160,000 clones, about 93% being singletons. What was sequenced was blood. The receptors shown here come from a woman in her 30s in good health.

CDR3 in DNA: TGTGCCAGCCCTGCCGCACGAAAAAACATTCAGTACTTC. It specifies CASPAARKNIQYF. The chain combines TRBV28 with TRBJ2-4; D gene uncertain. V was shortened by 8 bases and J by 4 bases, with 12 bases between the two germline ends. Germline V gene sequence: CDR1 MDHEN, CDR2 SYDVKM. The CDR3 loop spans 13 amino acids.

The gene calls are TRBV29-1 and TRBJ2-7; possibly TRBD1 or TRBD2 for D (5 bases each). The length of the CDR3 is 14 residues. Deletions cut 6 bases from V and 2 bases from J, with 17 bases between. Germline-derived CDR1 and CDR2 are SQVTM and ANQGSEA. The CDR3 is CSVSRDAAAYEQYF. The CDR3 DNA is TGCAGCGTCTCCCGGGACGCCGCGGCCTACGAGCAGTACTTC.

This sequence joins TRBV6-2 or TRBV6-3 and TRBJ2-5, with TRBD2 as a possible D gene (5 bases). The germline gives CDR1 MNHEY, CDR2 SVGEGT. The CDR3 spans 16 residues. V shed 2 bases and J shed 3 bases, with 16 bases lying between them. For the CDR3, the DNA is TGTGCCAGCAGTTACGGGAGCGGAACCTCAAAAGAGACCCAGTACTTC. Its translation: CASSYGSGTSKETQYF.

In its sample, this clone was seen a few times. The chain has TRBV11-2 and TRBJ2-6; no firm D call. V lost 4 bases, J lost 2 bases, and 18 bases lay in between. Germline CDR1 SGHAT, CDR2 FQNNGV. The CDR3 has 18 amino acids. The CDR3 sequence: CASSSYRALGPGANVLTF. The CDR3 DNA reads as TGTGCCAGCAGCTCGTACCGGGCCCTGGGCCCTGGGGCCAACGTCCTGACTTTC.

V is TRBV6-5 and J is TRBJ1-4; tentatively, D is TRBD1 (5 bases). V was shortened by 10 bases and J by 1 base, with 13 bases between the two germline ends. CDR1 and CDR2 from the germline V gene are MNHEY and SVGAGI. The CDR3 has 14 amino acids. The CDR3 reads CAIRRGGTNEKLFF. The DNA of the CDR3 is TGTGCCATCCGCCGGGGGGGAACTAATGAAAAACTGTTTTTT.

V gene TRBV7-3 combines with J gene TRBJ2-3; TRBD1 might be the D (6 bases). The V end was cut by 6 bases, the J end by 5 bases, with 12 bases between. The CDR3 has 13 amino acids. CDR1 is SGHTA, CDR2 FQGTGA, per germline. The CDR3: CASRDRDKDTQYF. The CDR3 DNA is TGTGCCAGCAGGGACCGGGACAAAGATACGCAGTATTTT.

V gene TRBV28 combines with J gene TRBJ2-7, with 10 bases identical to TRBD2. V was pared by 2 bases and J by 8 bases, with 12 bases of the junction left unmatched. This CDR3 spans 16 amino acids. Per germline, CDR1 MDHEN and CDR2 SYDVKM. This chain's CDR3 is CASSLTKASGSVQQYF. DNA for the CDR3: TGTGCCAGCAGTTTAACTAAGGCTAGCGGGAGTGTTCAGCAGTACTTC.

The J gene is TRBJ1-6, the V gene TRBV7-3; 8 bases match TRBD1. In germline, CDR1 is SGHTA, CDR2 FQGTGA. The junction had 3 bases not matched to a gene; V was cut back by 5 bases and J by 6 bases. The CDR3 contains 14 residues. Here the CDR3 reads CASSPGQGNSPLHF. The DNA for the CDR3 is TGTGCCAGCAGCCCCGGACAGGGTAATTCACCCCTCCACTTT. The variable domain in full, with the rest retrieved from reference TRBV7-3 and TRBJ1-6, is GAGVSQTPSNKVTEKGKYVELRCDPISGHTALYWYRQSLGQGPEFLIYFQGTGAADDSGLPNDRFFAVRPEGSVSTLKIQRTERGDSAVYLCASSPGQGNSPLHFGNGTRLTVT.

V usage is TRBV5-1 and J usage is TRBJ1-4; D is possibly TRBD1 (5 bases). The CDR3 covers 14 residues. The V and J ends lost 1 base and 8 bases respectively, with 12 bases between them. Germline CDR1 and CDR2: SGHRS and YFSETQ. CDR3 in DNA: TGCGCCAGCAGCTTGCTGGGACGGACAGAAAAACTGTTTTTT. This encodes CASSLLGRTEKLFF.

The V gene is TRBV11-2, the J gene TRBJ1-2, with 7 bases identical to TRBD1. CDR1 is SGHAT, CDR2 FQNNGV, per germline. V shed 3 bases, J shed 2 bases, and the junction held 6 bases outside the gene matches. This CDR3 has 15 amino acids. The CDR3 nucleotides are TGTGCCAGCAGCTTCGGTAGGGGACAGAACTATGGCTACACCTTC. Translated: CASSFGRGQNYGYTF.

The chain carries TRBV5-6 and TRBJ1-2, with D perhaps TRBD1 (5 bases). The CDR3 extends over 14 amino acids. Trimming removed 1 base from V and 4 bases from J, with 11 bases in between. The germline CDR1 and CDR2 sequences are SGHDT and YYEEEE. CDR3 in amino acids: CASSLLGTSYGYTF. The CDR3 DNA sequence: TGTGCCAGCAGCTTGCTAGGGACGAGCTATGGCTACACCTTC.

The gene calls are TRBV29-1 and TRBJ2-7, with D possibly being TRBD2 (5 bases). V shed 4 bases and J shed 1 base, with 11 bases lying between them. This CDR3 region has 13 residues. Germline values: CDR1 SQVTM, CDR2 ANQGSEA. In DNA form, the CDR3 reads TGCAGCGTTGGGCTGAGCGGATCCTACGAGCAGTACTTC. Residues: CSVGLSGSYEQYF.

The V and J genes are TRBV19 and TRBJ2-1; D is uncertain. This CDR3 spans 14 amino acids. CDR1 LNHDA and CDR2 SQIVND come from the germline V gene (reference sequence). V dropped 1 base and J dropped 3 bases, with 7 bases sitting between them. DNA of the CDR3: TGTGCCAGTAGTATAGGGGCTGTCTACAATGAGCAGTTCTTC. This encodes CASSIGAVYNEQFF.

The genes are TRBV12-3 or TRBV12-4 and TRBJ1-5, with D possibly matching TRBD1 (6 bases). The germline V and J ends were trimmed by 1 base and 7 bases, with 8 bases remaining between them. The CDR3 covers 13 residues. The CDR3 region is CASSLGTGQPQHF. CDR3 sequence (DNA): TGTGCCAGCAGTTTAGGAACAGGGCAGCCCCAGCATTTT.

The chain recombines TRBV18 with TRBJ2-5; D is perhaps TRBD1 (6 bases). Germline assignment: CDR1 KGHSH and CDR2 LQKENI. This CDR3 has 13 residues. V was clipped by 6 bases and J by 5 bases, with 13 bases between them. The CDR3, as DNA: TGTGCCAGCTCGCAGGGGTTGGAGGAGACCCAGTACTTC. This translates into CASSQGLEETQYF.

J is TRBJ2-5 and V is TRBV24-1; 10 bases agree with TRBD1. The CDR3 spans 15 residues. Losses at the gene ends were 4 bases for V and 5 bases for J; bases not matched to a gene: 6. CDR1 is KGHDR and CDR2 is SFDVKD in the germline V gene. CDR3 region: CATSDSDRGLETQYF. The CDR3 region has the DNA TGTGCCACCAGTGACTCCGACAGGGGGCTGGAGACCCAGTACTTC.

Only one count was recorded for this clone. The chain employs TRBV6-5 and TRBJ1-2; D possibly corresponds to TRBD1 (6 bases). Looked up from germline, CDR1 is MNHEY and CDR2 is SVGAGI. This CDR3 comprises 15 residues. The V end lost 2 bases, the J end lost 6 bases, and 16 bases lay between the germline ends. CDR3 nucleotide sequence: TGTGCCAGCAGTTACACCAAACCACAGGGTGATGGCTACACCTTC. Its protein is CASSYTKPQGDGYTF.

This chain joins TRBV14 and TRBJ2-5; possible D gene TRBD2, 5 bases. CDR1 is SGHDN, CDR2 FVKESK, per germline. V was clipped by 0 bases and J by 5 bases, with 13 bases between them. The CDR3 consists of 15 residues. The CDR3 DNA reads as TGTGCCAGCAGCCAAGATTACGGGGTTCAGGAGACCCAGTACTTC. Amino acids: CASSQDYGVQETQYF.

The CDR3 sequence: CASSFIGANSYEQYF. DNA of the CDR3: TGTGCCAGCAGCTTTATAGGGGCCAACTCCTACGAGCAGTACTTC. J is TRBJ2-7 and V is TRBV11-1; TRBD1 might be the D (5 bases). Trimming shortened V by 3 bases and J by 0 bases, and 12 bases separated the two germline ends. The V gene's germline CDR1 is SGHAT and CDR2 FQDESV (reference sequence). This CDR3 contains 15 residues. The complete variable domain, with remaining parts taken from reference TRBV11-1 and TRBJ2-7, reads EAEVAQSPRYKITEKSQAVAFWCDPISGHATLYWYRQILGQGPELLVQFQDESVVDDSQLPKDRFSAERLKGVDSTLKIQPAELGDSAMYLCASSFIGANSYEQYFGPGTRLTVT.

The chain carries TRBV19 and TRBJ1-2; D remains unclear. V lost 10 bases to trimming and J lost 4 bases, with 13 bases between them. CDR3 size: 12 residues. CDR1 and CDR2 from the germline V gene are LNHDA and SQIVND (reference sequence). Here the CDR3 DNA reads TGTGCCACCATGGTGGGGTCCTATGGCTACACCTTC. Amino acids: CATMVGSYGYTF.

This clone has only one observation. V gene TRBV5-1 combines with J gene TRBJ2-5, with D unclear. This CDR3 is built from 12 residues. Trimming took 4 bases from V and 4 from J, leaving 8 bases between them. Germline lookup yields CDR1 SGHRS and CDR2 YFSETQ. CDR3 bases: TGCGCCAGCAGCGCTGGGTCAGAGACCCAGTACTTC. Its translation is CASSAGSETQYF.

V and J are TRBV10-3 and TRBJ1-4; D is possibly TRBD1 (5 bases). The CDR3 covers 14 residues. Between the trimmed V and J ends, which lost 3 bases and 5 bases, there was a span of 10 bases. CDR1 and CDR2 (germline): ENHRY, SYGVKD. The CDR3 region is CAISEGTTNEKLFF. CDR3 in DNA: TGTGCCATCAGTGAAGGGACCACAAATGAAAAACTGTTTTTT.

The CDR3 coding sequence is TGTGCCTGGAGTGAGAGCCGGACCGGCCCCTACGAGCAGTACTTC. Protein product: CAWSESRTGPYEQYF. The genes are TRBV30 and TRBJ2-7; D gene unclear. The CDR3 totals 15 residues. Looked up from germline, CDR1 is GTSNPN and CDR2 is SVGIG (reference sequence). V dropped 1 base and J dropped 2 bases, with 15 bases sitting between them.

The rearrangement uses TRBV6-5 and TRBJ2-5, with 13 bases fitting TRBD2. CDR1 and CDR2 from the germline V gene are MNHEY and SVGAGI. J gave up 7 bases and V 0 bases, and 5 bases lay outside the gene matches. This CDR3 is 16 amino acids long. CDR3 coding DNA: TGTGCCAGCAGTTACTCTGGACTAGCGGGAGACGGGACCCAGTACTTC. Encoded protein: CASSYSGLAGDGTQYF.

This sequence joins TRBV6-4 and TRBJ1-1; D gene ambiguous. The CDR3 loop spans 13 amino acids. Looked up from germline, CDR1 is MRHNA and CDR2 is SNTAGT. V lost 4 bases and J 0 bases, leaving 6 bases between the germline ends. The CDR3 nucleotides are TGTGCCAGCAGTGCCCTTGTGAACACTGAAGCTTTCTTT. Amino acids: CASSALVNTEAFF.

This chain links TRBV5-5 with TRBJ2-3; D is possibly TRBD1 (8 bases). The length of the CDR3 is 16 residues. Germline lookup yields CDR1 SGHKS and CDR2 YYEKEE (reference sequence). With 4 bases removed from V and 0 bases from J, the gap between germline ends came to 15 bases. The CDR3 sequence: CASSPTGGVSTDTQYF. The DNA for the CDR3 is TGTGCCAGCAGCCCTACAGGGGGGGTTAGCACAGATACGCAGTATTTT.

About this clone itself: One junction end disagrees with the germline gene, perhaps due to a read error. The CDR3 spells CSARTGTDF. The CDR3, as DNA: TGCAGTGCTAGAACCGGGACAGATTTC. V is TRBV20-1 and J is TRBJ1-2, with 7 bases identical to TRBD1. From germline, CDR1 is DFQATT and CDR2 SNEGSKA (reference sequence). The CDR3 totals 9 residues.